This T cell receptor beta chain was recovered during a study of cytomegalovirus exposure and HLA in healthy donors. PCR employed 60 Vbeta and 13 Jbeta primers. Profiled with immunoSEQ multiplex PCR; TCRdb holds only in-frame clones, not every one. The repertoire holds 150,000 to 200,000 clones, with approximately 84% as singletons. V was shortened by 8 bases and J by 7 bases, with 23 bases between the two germline ends. The CDR3 extends over 15 amino acids. Germline CDR1 is MNHEY and CDR2 is SVGAGI. This receptor was taken from a girl between 10 and 17 years old in good health and CMV-seropositive. Sequenced input: PBMCs. The rearrangement links TRBV6-5 to TRBJ1-2; perhaps TRBD1 as D (5 bases). CDR3 residues: CASGSTGGIPIGYTF. The CDR3 DNA is TGTGCCAGCGGCTCCACTGGGGGGATTCCTATTGGCTACACCTTC.